This entry concerns a single T cell receptor (beta chain). Germline CDR1 SGHVS, CDR2 FQNEAQ. Trimming pared 6 bases from V and 2 bases from J, leaving 18 bases between. The CDR3 runs to 16 residues. This entry comes from a study of blood T cell repertoires in COVID-19. Study background: Italy, Spain and the United States were the sources of the convalescent and acute COVID-19 samples. In each case, the material was cDNA or gDNA derived from T cells, B-cell-depleted T cells, or PBMCs.

Original processing methods: Quantification of nucleated cells was approximated via reference gene primer amplification. Clones were read by immunoSEQ multiplex PCR, and TCRdb kept only the in-frame ones, dropping some. V and J calls and clone size follow that table, whereas D and trimming were derived from the DNA. This sample has under 150,000 clones, with 85% found just once. This chain uses TRBV7-8 with TRBJ2-3; D may be TRBD1 (6 bases). Sequences were obtained from peripheral blood. The clonotype was recovered from a human donor in a cohort sampled during active COVID-19. The CDR3 DNA reads as TGTGCCAGCAGTTATACTATGACAGGAATCACAGATACGCAGTATTTT. Translated: CASSYTMTGITDTQYF.